There are many counts of the clone carrying this TCR beta chain. As yet, its antigen is unknown. With 1 base removed from V and 6 bases from J, the gap between germline ends came to 13 bases. Germline V gene sequence: CDR1 DFQATT, CDR2 SNEGSKA (reference sequence). This CDR3 contains 14 residues. In TCRdb, the 5' RACE reads were re-called with MiXCR into one record per CDR3 protein. Counted here are around 370,000 distinct CDR3 sequences, approximately 10% occurring once; the ten biggest clones make up under 10%. This sample is drawn from a study of identical twins. Study-level findings and limits: The models gave estimates that fell short of the out-of-frame TCR alpha sharing seen in monozygotic twins. For zero-insertion analyses, partial confounding could come from invariant MAIT and iNKT cells.

This receptor was identified in a woman aged 45-65 years in good health. The specimen was naive T cells sorted from blood. The chain joins TRBV20-1 to TRBJ2-4; perhaps TRBD1 as D (6 bases). For the CDR3, the DNA is TGCAGTGCTAGAGTAAACAAAGGGGGAAACATTCAGTACTTC. Protein product: CSARVNKGGNIQYF.